The rows below give T cell receptor beta chains drawn from one sample of a study of T cell repertoires in cytomegalovirus infection. Each CDR3 protein is one row after TCRdb ran MiXCR on the reads. This table has some 900,000 distinct CDR3 sequences, 30% to 35% appearing once. Their recognized antigens are unknown. This specimen was cultured CD8+ T cells from PBMCs, taken from culture after CMV antigen stimulation. The origin of the receptors is a human donor in good health (CMV status not recorded). Some clones in this sample may be carry-over from other donors' samples. Both conserved end residues are part of each CDR3. The D gene is left open where the match is weak. Clone sizes are given selectively: once, few, many, or a class where the clone is expanded.

.,TRBJ1-1,.,TRBV6-5,TGTGCCAGCAGTTACGTTGGTACGGCTGAAGCTTTCTTT,CASSYVGTAEAFF
.,TRBJ2-7,.,TRBV3-1,TGTGCCAGCAGCCCCAGGGGTGGGTCCTACGAGCAGTACTTC,CASSPRGGSYEQYF
.,TRBJ1-2,TRBD1,TRBV7-6,TGTGCCAACAGCGCTGGACAGGGGTACTATGGCTACACCTTC,CANSAGQGYYGYTF
few,TRBJ2-1,.,TRBV4-3,TGCGCCAGCAGCCAGACTATCCCGAATGAGCAGTTCTTC,CASSQTIPNEQFF
.,TRBJ2-5,.,TRBV13,TGTGCCAGCAGCTTAGGCCTCGGCGGGTTGGAGACCCAGTACTTC,CASSLGLGGLETQYF
.,TRBJ2-5,.,TRBV27,TGTGCCAGCAGTTTATATTACAGGGCACTTTTAGAAGAGACCCAGTACTTC,CASSLYYRALLEETQYF
few,TRBJ2-7,.,TRBV25-1,TGTGCCAGCAGTGAAAAGGGCAGCATCTACGAGCAGTACTTC,CASSEKGSIYEQYF
few,TRBJ2-1,.,TRBV19,TGTGCCAGTAGTATAGACCGGAGGGGGGGAAACAATGAGCAGTTCTTC,CASSIDRRGGNNEQFF
.,TRBJ2-1,.,TRBV28,TGTGCCAGCACTATAACCCGGACAGTAAAACCATACAATGAGCAGTTCTTC,CASTITRTVKPYNEQFF
few,TRBJ1-1,.,TRBV12-3/TRBV12-4,TGTGCCAGCAGCCCTCTGCGGACTGAAGCTTTCTTT,CASSPLRTEAFF